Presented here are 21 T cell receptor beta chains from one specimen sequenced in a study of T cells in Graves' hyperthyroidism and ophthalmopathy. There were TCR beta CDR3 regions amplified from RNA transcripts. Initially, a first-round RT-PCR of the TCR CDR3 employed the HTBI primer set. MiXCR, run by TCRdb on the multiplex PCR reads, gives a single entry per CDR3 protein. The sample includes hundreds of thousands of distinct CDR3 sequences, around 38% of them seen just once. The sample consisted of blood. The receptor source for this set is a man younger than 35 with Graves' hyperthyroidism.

CDR3: CSSAVRTYEQYF. DNA of the CDR3: TGCAGCAGTGCCGTTAGGACCTACGAGCAGTACTTC. The chain has TRBV29-1 and TRBJ2-7, with D hard to call. Trimming took 8 bases from V and 2 from J, leaving 13 bases between them. This CDR3 spans 12 amino acids. CDR1 and CDR2 (germline): SQVTM, ANQGSEA.

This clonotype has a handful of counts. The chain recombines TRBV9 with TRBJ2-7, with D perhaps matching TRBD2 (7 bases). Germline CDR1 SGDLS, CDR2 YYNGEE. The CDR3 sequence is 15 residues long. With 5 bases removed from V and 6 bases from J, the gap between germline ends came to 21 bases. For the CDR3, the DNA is TGTGCCAGCAGGCGCTCGAGGGGGGGGACGTCCGAGCAGTACTTC. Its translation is CASRRSRGGTSEQYF.

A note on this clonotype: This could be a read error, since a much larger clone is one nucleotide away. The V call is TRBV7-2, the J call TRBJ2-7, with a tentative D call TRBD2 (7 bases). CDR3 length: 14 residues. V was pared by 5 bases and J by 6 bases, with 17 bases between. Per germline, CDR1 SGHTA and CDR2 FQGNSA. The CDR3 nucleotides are TGTGCCAGCAGCACCCCTCAGGGGAGGGGCGAGCAGTACTTC. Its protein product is CASSTPQGRGEQYF.

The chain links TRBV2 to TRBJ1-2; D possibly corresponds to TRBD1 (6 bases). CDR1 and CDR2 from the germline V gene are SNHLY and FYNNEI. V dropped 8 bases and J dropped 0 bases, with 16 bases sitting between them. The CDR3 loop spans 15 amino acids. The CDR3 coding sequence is TGTGCCAGCTCACCAGGGAAGGGGGCTAACTATGGCTACACCTTC. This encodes CASSPGKGANYGYTF.

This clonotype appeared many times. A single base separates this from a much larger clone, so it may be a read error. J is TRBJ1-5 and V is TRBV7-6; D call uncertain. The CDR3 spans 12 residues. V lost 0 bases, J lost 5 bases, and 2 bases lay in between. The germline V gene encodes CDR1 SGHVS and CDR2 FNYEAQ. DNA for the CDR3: TGTGCCAGCAGCTTAGCAGATCAGCCCCAGCATTTT. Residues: CASSLADQPQHF. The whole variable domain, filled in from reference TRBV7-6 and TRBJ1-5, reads GAGVSQSPRYKVTKRGQDVALRCDPISGHVSLYWYRQALGQGPEFLTYFNYEAQQDKSGLPNDRFSAERPEGSISTLTIQRTEQRDSAMYRCASSLADQPQHFGDGTRLSIL.

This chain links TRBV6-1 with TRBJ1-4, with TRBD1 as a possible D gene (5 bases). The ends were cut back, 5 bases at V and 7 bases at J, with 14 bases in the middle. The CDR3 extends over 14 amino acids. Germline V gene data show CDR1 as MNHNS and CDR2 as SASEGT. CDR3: CASSYSGRGEKLFF. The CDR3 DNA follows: TGTGCCAGCAGTTACTCGGGGCGCGGTGAAAAACTGTTTTTT.

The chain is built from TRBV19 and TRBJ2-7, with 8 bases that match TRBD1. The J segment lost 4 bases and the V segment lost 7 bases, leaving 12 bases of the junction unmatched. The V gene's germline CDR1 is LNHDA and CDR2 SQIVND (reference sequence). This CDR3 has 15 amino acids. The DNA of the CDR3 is TGTGCCAGTACTGCGACCGACAGGGGTAGATACGAGCAGTACTTC. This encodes CASTATDRGRYEQYF. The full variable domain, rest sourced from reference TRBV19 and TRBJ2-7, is DGGITQSPKYLFRKEGQNVTLSCEQNLNHDAMYWYRQDPGQGLRLIYYSQIVNDFQKGDIAEGYSVSREKKESFPLTVTSAQKNPTAFYLCASTATDRGRYEQYFGPGTRLTVT.

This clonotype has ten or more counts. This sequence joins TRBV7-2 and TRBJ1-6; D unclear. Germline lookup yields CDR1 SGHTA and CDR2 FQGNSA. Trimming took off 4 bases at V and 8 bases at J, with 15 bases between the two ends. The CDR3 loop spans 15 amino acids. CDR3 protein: CASSSKDGFYSPLHF. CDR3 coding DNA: TGTGCCAGCAGCTCCAAGGACGGTTTTTATTCACCCCTCCACTTT. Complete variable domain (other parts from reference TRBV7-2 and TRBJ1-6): GAGVSQSPSNKVTEKGKDVELRCDPISGHTALYWYRQSLGQGLEFLIYFQGNSAPDKSGLPSDRFSAERTGGSVSTLTIQRTQQEDSAVYLCASSSKDGFYSPLHFGNGTRLTVT.

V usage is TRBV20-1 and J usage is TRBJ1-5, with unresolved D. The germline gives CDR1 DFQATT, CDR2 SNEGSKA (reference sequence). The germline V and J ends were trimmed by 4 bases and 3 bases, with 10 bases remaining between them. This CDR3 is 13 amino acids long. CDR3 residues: CSAIRVSNQPQHF. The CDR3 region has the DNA TGCAGTGCTATCCGGGTTTCCAATCAGCCCCAGCATTTT.

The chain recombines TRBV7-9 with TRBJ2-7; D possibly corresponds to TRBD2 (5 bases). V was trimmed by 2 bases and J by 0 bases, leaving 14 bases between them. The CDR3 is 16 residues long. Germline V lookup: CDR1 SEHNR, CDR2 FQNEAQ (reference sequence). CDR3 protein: CASSLSGGHSSYEQYF. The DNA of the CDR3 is TGTGCCAGCAGCTTAAGTGGCGGGCACAGCTCCTACGAGCAGTACTTC.

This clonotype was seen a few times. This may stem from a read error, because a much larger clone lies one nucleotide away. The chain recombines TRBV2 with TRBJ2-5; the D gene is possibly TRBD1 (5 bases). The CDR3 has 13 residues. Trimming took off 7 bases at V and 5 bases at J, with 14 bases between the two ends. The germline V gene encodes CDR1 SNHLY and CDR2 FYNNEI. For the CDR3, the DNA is TGTGCCAGCAAGGGGCTTCCTGGGGAGACCCAGTACTTC. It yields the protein CASKGLPGETQYF.

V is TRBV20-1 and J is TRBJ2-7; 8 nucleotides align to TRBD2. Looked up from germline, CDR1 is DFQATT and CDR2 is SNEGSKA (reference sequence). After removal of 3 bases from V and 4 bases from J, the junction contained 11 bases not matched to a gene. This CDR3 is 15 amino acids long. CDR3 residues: CSARAAGGSQYEQYF. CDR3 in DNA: TGCAGTGCTAGGGCCGCGGGAGGATCCCAGTACGAGCAGTACTTC.

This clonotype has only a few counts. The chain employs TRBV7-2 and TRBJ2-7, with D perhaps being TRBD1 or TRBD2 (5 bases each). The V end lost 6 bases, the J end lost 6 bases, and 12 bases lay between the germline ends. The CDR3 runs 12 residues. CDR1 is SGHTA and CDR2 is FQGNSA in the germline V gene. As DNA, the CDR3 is TGTGCCAGCAGAACGACAGCGGCCGAGCAGTACTTC. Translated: CASRTTAAEQYF.

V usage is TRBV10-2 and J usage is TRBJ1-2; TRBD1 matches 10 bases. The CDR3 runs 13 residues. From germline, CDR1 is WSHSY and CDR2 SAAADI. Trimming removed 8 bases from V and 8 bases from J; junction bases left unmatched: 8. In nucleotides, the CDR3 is TGCGCCAGCGGCCGGACAGGGGGTATAGGCTACACCTTC. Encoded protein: CASGRTGGIGYTF.

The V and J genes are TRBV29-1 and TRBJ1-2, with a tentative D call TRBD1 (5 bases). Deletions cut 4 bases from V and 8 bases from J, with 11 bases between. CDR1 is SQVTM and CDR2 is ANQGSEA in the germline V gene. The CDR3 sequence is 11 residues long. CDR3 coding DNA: TGCAGCGTTGGAGGGACGTCCGGCTACACCTTC. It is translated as CSVGGTSGYTF.

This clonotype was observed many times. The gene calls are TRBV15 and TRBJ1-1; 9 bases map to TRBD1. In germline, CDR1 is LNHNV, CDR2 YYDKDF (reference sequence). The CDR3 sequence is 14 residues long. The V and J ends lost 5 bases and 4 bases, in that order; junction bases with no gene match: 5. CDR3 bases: TGTGCCACCAGCCGGGACAGGGTAACCACTGAAGCTTTCTTT. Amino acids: CATSRDRVTTEAFF.

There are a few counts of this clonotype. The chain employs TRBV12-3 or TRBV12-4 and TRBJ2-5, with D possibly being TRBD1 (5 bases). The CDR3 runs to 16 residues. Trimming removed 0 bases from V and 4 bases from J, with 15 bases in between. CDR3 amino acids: CASSLAPTEYVETQYF. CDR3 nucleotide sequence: TGTGCCAGCAGTTTAGCGCCGACAGAATACGTAGAGACCCAGTACTTC.

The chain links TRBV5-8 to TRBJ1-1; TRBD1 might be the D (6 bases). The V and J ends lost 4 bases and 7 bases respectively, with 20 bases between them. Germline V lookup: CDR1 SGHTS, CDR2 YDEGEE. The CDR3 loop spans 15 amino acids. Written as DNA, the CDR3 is TGTGCCAGCAGCCCCCCCGGGACACGACGAGGTGAAGCTTTCTTT. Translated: CASSPPGTRRGEAFF.

The CDR3 sequence: CASSYGGGGYTF. CDR3 sequence (DNA): TGTGCCAGCAGTTACGGGGGGGGCGGCTACACCTTC. The chain links TRBV6-5 to TRBJ1-2; maybe TRBD1 (6 bases). In germline, CDR1 is MNHEY, CDR2 SVGAGI. Trimming took off 2 bases at V and 8 bases at J, with 9 bases between the two ends. CDR3 length: 12 residues.

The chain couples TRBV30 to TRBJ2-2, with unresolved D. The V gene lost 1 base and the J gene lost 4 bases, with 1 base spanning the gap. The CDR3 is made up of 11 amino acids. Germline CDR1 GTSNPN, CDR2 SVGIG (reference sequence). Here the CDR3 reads CAWSGTGELFF. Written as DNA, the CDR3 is TGTGCCTGGAGTGGCACCGGGGAGCTGTTTTTT.

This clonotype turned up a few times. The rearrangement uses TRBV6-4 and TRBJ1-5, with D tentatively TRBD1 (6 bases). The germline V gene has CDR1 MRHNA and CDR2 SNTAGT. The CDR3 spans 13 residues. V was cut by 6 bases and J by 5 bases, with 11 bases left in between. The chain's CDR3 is CASRLQGYQPQHF. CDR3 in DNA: TGTGCCAGCAGATTACAGGGTTATCAGCCCCAGCATTTT.